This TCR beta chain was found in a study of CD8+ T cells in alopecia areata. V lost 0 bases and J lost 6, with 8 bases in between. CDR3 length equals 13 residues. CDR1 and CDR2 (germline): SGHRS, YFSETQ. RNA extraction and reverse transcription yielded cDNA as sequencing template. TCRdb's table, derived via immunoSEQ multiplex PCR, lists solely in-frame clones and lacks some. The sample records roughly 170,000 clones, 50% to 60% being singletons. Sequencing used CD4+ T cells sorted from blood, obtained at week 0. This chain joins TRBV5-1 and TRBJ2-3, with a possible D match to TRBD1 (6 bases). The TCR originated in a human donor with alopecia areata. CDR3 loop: CASSLGRGDTQYF. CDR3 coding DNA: TGCGCCAGCAGCTTGGGCAGGGGCGATACGCAGTATTTT.